This T cell receptor (beta chain) was captured by sequencing in a study of T-cell reconstitution after alpha-beta-depleted transplantation in children. CDR3 length: 15 amino acids. Germline values: CDR1 MDHEN, CDR2 SYDVKM. With V trimmed by 6 bases and J by 7 bases, 7 bases remained unmatched. Study-level findings and limits: T-cell numbers and diversity one year post-transplant derived largely from freshly generated T cells.

Remarks on this clonotype: Antigen unknown.

A library of TCRbeta sequences, prepared with unique molecular identifiers, was generated. TCRdb reprocessed the PCR reads via MiXCR and lists one record per CDR3 protein. The sample shows some 440,000 distinct CDR3 sequences, roughly 15% of them seen only once. The chain links TRBV28 to TRBJ2-5, with TRBD2 matching over 14 bases. The TCR originated in a boy in the first two years of life who had a stem cell transplant for Wiskott-Aldrich syndrome, so the T cells may come from the graft donor. Source: PBMCs, mostly from graft donor cells, taken 360 days after TCRalphabeta/CD19-depleted stem cell transplant. The CDR3 reads CASRGLAGASGTQYF. CDR3 coding DNA: TGTGCCAGCAGGGGACTAGCGGGGGCTTCGGGGACCCAGTACTTC.